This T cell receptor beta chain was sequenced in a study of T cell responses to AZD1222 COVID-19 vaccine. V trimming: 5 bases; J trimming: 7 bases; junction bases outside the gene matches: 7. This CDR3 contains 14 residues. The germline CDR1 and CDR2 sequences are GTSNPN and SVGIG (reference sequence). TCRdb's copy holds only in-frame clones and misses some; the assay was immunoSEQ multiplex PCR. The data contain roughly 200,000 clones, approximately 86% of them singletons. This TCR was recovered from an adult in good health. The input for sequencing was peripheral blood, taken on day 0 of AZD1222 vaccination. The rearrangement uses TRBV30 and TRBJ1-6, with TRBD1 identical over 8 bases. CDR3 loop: CAWGLGQGNSPLHF. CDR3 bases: TGTGCCTGGGGCCTAGGACAGGGAAATTCACCCCTCCACTTT.